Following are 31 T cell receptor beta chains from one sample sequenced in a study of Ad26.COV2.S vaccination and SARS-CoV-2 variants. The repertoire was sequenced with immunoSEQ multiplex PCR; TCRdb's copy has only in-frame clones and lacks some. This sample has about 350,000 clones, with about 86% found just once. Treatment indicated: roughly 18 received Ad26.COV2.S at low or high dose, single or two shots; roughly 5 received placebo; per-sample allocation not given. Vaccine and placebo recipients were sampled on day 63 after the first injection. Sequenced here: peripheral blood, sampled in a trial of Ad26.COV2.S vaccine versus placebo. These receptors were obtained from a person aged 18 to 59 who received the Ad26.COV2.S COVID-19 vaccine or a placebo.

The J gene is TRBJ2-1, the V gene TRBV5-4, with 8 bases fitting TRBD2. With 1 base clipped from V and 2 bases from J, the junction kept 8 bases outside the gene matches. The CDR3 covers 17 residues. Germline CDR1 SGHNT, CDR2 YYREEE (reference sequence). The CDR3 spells CASSLNSGGRTYNEQFF. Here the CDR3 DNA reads TGTGCCAGCAGCTTGAATTCCGGCGGGAGGACCTACAATGAGCAGTTCTTC.

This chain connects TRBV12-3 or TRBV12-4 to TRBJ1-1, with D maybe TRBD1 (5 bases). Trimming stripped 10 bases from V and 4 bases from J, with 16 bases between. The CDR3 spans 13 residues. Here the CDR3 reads CATRFRAVTEAFF. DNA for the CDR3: TGTGCCACCCGATTCAGGGCGGTCACTGAAGCTTTCTTT.

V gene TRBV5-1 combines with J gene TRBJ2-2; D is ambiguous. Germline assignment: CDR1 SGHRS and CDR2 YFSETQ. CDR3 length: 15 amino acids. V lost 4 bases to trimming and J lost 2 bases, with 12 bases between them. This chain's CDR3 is CASSNRAPNTGELFF. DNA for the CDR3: TGCGCCAGCAGCAACCGGGCTCCCAACACCGGGGAGCTGTTTTTT. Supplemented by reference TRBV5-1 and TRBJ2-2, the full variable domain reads KAGVTQTPRYLIKTRGQQVTLSCSPISGHRSVSWYQQTPGQGLQFLFEYFSETQRNKGNFPGRFSGRQFSNSRSEMNVSTLELGDSALYLCASSNRAPNTGELFFGEGSRLTVL.

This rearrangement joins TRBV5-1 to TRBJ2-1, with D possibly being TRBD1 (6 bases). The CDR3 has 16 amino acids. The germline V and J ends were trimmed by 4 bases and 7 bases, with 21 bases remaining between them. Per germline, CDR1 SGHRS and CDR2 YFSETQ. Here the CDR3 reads CASSPVGQGNTNEQFF. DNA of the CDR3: TGCGCCAGCAGCCCGGTCGGGCAGGGGAATACTAATGAGCAGTTCTTC.

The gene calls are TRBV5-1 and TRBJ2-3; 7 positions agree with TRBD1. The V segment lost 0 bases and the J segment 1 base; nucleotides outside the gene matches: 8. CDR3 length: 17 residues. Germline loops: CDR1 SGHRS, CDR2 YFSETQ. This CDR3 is CASSLAPGGGGTDTQYF. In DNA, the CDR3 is TGCGCCAGCAGCTTGGCTCCAGGGGGTGGAGGCACAGATACGCAGTATTTT.

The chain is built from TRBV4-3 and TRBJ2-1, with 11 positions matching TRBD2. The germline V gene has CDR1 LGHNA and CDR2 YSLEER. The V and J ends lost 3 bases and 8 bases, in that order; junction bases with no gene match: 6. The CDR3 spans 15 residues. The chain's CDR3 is CASSHLIAGGYEQFF. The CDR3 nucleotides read TGCGCCAGCAGCCACCTAATAGCGGGAGGGTATGAGCAGTTCTTC.

Here the CDR3 reads CASSQDGGSYNEQFF. In DNA form, the CDR3 reads TGCGCCAGCAGCCAAGACGGCGGGTCCTACAATGAGCAGTTCTTC. This chain joins TRBV4-1 and TRBJ2-1, with D possibly being TRBD2 (5 bases). Trimming pared 0 bases from V and 1 base from J, leaving 7 bases between. Germline lookup yields CDR1 MGHRA and CDR2 YSYEKL. The CDR3 has 15 amino acids.

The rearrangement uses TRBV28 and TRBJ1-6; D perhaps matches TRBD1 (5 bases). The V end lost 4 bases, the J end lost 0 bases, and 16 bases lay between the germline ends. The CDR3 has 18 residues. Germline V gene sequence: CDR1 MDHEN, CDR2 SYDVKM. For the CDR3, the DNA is TGTGCCAGCAGTTACCAAGGGGCCCCCAGCTCCTATAATTCACCCCTCCACTTT. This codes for CASSYQGAPSSYNSPLHF.

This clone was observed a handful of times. DNA for the CDR3: TGTGCCAGCAGCCCCGGGGGCAATTCACCCCTCCACTTT. It codes for CASSPGGNSPLHF. The genes are TRBV3-1 (or the pseudogene TRBV3-2) and TRBJ1-6; maybe TRBD1 (6 bases). From germline, CDR1 is LGHDT and CDR2 YNNKEL (reference sequence). Trimming removed 4 bases from V and 7 bases from J, with 8 bases in between. The CDR3 is made up of 13 amino acids.

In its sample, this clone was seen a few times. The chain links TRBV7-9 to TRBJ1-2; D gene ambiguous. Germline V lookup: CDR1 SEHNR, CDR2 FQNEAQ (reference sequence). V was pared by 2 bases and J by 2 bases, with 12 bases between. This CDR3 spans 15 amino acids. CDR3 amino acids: CASSLSSRQNYGYTF. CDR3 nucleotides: TGTGCCAGCAGCTTAAGTAGTCGGCAAAACTATGGCTACACCTTC.

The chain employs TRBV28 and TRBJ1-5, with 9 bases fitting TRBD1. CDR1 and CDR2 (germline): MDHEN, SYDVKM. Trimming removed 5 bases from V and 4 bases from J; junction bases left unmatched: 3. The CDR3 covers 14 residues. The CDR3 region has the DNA TGTGCCAGCAGTACAGGGGGCCTAAATCAGCCCCAGCATTTT. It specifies CASSTGGLNQPQHF.

CDR3 in DNA: TGTGCCAGCAGTTTACCCAGGGGGCTGGTTGGTAGCAATCAGCCCCAGCATTTT. Translated: CASSLPRGLVGSNQPQHF. The chain carries TRBV28 and TRBJ1-5; 8 bases are a match to TRBD1. Losses at the gene ends were 2 bases for V and 0 bases for J; bases not matched to a gene: 9. The CDR3 extends over 18 amino acids. The germline V gene has CDR1 MDHEN and CDR2 SYDVKM. Using reference TRBV28 and TRBJ1-5 for the parts outside the CDR3, the full variable domain is DVKVTQSSRYLVKRTGEKVFLECVQDMDHENMFWYRQDPGLGLRLIYFSYDVKMKEKGDIPEGYSVSREKKERFSLILESASTNQTSMYLCASSLPRGLVGSNQPQHFGDGTRLSIL.

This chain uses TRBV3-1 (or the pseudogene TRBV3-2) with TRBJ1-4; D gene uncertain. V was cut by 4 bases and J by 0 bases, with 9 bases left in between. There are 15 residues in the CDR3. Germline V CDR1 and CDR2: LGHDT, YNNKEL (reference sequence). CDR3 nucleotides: TGTGCCAGCAGCCCTGCCCCTTCAACTAATGAAAAACTGTTTTTT. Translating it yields CASSPAPSTNEKLFF.

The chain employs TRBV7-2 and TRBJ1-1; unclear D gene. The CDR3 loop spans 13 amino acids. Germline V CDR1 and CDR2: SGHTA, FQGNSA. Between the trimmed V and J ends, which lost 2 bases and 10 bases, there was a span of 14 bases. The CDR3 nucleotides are TGTGCCAGCAGCTTAAATGGTGGTTATGTAGCTTTCTTT. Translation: CASSLNGGYVAFF. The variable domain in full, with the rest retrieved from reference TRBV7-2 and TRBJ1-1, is GAGVSQSPSNKVTEKGKDVELRCDPISGHTALYWYRQSLGQGLEFLIYFQGNSAPDKSGLPSDRFSAERTGGSVSTLTIQRTQQEDSAVYLCASSLNGGYVAFFGQGTRLTVV.

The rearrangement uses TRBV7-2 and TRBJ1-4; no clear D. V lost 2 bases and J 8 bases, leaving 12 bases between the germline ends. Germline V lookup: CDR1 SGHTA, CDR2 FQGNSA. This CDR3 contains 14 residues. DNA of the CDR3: TGTGCCAGCAGCTTAAGTCCTTTTTGGGAAAAACTGTTTTTT. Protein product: CASSLSPFWEKLFF.

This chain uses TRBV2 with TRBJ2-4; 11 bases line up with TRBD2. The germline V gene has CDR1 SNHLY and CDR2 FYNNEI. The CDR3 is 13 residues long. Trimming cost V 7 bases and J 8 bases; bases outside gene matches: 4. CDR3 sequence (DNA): TGTGCCAGCAATAGCGGGGGGGGCCACATTCAGTACTTC. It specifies CASNSGGGHIQYF.

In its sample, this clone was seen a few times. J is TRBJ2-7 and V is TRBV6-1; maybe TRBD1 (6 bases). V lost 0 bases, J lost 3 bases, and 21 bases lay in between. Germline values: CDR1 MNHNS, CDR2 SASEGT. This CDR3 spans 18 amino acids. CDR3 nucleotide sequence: TGTGCCAGCAGTGAAGCCTTGCAGGGGCGAATCTCTCTCTACGAGCAGTACTTC. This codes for CASSEALQGRISLYEQYF.

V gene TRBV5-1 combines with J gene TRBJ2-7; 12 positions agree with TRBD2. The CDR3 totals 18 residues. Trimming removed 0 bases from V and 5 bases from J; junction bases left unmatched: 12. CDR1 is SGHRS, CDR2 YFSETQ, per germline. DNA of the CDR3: TGCGCCAGCAGCTTGGCCGGGTCTAGCGGGAGGGCCTTCCACGAGCAGTACTTC. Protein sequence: CASSLAGSSGRAFHEQYF.

The DNA for the CDR3 is TGCGCCAGCAGCCTGGTGGACACCGAGAGATCACCCCTCCACTTT. Translation gives CASSLVDTERSPLHF. This rearrangement joins TRBV4-1 to TRBJ1-6; tentatively, D is TRBD1 (5 bases). Germline assignment: CDR1 MGHRA and CDR2 YSYEKL. This CDR3 region has 15 residues. V was clipped by 4 bases and J by 10 bases, with 17 bases between them.

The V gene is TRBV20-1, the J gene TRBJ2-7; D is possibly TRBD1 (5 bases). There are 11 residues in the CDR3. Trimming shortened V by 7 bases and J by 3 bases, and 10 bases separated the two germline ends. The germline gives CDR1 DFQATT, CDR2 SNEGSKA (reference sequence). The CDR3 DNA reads TGCAGTGGCGGACAAAGCTACGAGCAGTACTTC. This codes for CSGGQSYEQYF.

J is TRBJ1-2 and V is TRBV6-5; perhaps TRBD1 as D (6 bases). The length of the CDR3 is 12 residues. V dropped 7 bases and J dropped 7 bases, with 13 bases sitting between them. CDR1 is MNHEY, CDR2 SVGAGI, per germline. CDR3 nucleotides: TGTGCCAGCAACACAGGGTTAGGTGGCTACACCTTC. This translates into CASNTGLGGYTF.

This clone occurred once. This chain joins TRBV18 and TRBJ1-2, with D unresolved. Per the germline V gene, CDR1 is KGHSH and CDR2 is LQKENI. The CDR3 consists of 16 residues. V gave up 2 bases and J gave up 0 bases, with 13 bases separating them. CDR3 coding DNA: TGTGCCAGCTCACCAATGAAGGCAGGAGCTAACTATGGCTACACCTTC. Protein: CASSPMKAGANYGYTF.

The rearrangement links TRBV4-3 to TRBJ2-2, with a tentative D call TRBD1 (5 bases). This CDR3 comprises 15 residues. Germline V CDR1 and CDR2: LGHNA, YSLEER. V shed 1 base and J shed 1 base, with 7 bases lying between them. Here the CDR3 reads CASSQGTGNTGELFF. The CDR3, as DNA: TGCGCCAGCAGCCAAGGAACAGGGAACACCGGGGAGCTGTTTTTT.

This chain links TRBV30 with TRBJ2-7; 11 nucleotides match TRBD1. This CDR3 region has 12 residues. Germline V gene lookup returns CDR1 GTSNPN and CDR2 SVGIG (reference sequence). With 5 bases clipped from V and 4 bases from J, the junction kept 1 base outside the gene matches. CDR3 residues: CAWGDRGYEQYF. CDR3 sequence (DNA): TGTGCCTGGGGGGACAGGGGGTACGAGCAGTACTTC.

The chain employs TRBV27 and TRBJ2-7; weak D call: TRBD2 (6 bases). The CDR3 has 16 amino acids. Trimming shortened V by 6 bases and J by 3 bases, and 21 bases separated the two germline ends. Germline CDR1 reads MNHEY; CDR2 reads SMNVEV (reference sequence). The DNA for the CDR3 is TGTGCCAGCAGGCGATCCCCCCGGCTAGCGAGCTACGAGCAGTACTTC. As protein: CASRRSPRLASYEQYF.

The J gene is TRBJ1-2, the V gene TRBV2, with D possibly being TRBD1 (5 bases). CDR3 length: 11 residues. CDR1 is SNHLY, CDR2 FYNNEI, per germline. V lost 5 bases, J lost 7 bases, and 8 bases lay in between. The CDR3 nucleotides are TGTGCCAGCAGTCGCGGGGCTGGCTACACCTTC. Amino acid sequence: CASSRGAGYTF.

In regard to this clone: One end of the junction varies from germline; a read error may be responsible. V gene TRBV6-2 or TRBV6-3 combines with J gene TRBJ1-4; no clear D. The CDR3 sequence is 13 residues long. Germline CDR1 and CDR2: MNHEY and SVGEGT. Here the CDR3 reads CASSPSPQERRLF. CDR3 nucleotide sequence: TGTGCCAGCAGCCCCTCCCCCCAGGAACGGAGGCTTTTT.

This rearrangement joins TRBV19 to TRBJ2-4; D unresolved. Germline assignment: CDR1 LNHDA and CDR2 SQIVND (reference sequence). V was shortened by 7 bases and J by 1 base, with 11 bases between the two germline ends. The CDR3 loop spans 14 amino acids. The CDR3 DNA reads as TGTGCCAGTACCTCCACAGAGGCCAAAAACATTCAGTACTTC. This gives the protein CASTSTEAKNIQYF.

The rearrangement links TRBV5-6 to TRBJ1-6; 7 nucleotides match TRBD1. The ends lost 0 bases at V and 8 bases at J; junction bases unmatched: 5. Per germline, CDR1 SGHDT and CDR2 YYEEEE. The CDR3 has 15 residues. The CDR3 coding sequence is TGTGCCAGCAGCTTGGACAGGGGCCGGTATTCACCCCTCCACTTT. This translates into CASSLDRGRYSPLHF.

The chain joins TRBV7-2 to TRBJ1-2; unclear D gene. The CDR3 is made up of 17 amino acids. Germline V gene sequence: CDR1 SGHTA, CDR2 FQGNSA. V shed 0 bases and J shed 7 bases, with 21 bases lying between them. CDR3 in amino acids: CASSLARAGTLGSGYTF. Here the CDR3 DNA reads TGTGCCAGCAGCTTAGCGCGGGCAGGCACTCTTGGGAGTGGCTACACCTTC. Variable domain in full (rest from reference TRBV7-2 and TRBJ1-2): GAGVSQSPSNKVTEKGKDVELRCDPISGHTALYWYRQSLGQGLEFLIYFQGNSAPDKSGLPSDRFSAERTGGSVSTLTIQRTQQEDSAVYLCASSLARAGTLGSGYTFGSGTRLTVV.

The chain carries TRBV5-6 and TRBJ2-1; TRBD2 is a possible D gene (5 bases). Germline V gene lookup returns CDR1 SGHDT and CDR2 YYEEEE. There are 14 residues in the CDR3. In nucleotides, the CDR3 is TGTGTGTCCAACCGGGGAGATGGGTACAATGAGCAGTTCTTC. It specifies CVSNRGDGYNEQFF.